This entry lists 32 T cell receptor beta chains sequenced from one sample in a study of T cells in Graves' hyperthyroidism and ophthalmopathy. TCR beta CDR3 regions were amplified from RNA transcripts. First-round RT-PCR targeting the TCR CDR3 was performed with the HTBI primer set. A single record per CDR3 protein comes from TCRdb applying MiXCR to the multiplex PCR reads. The sample includes approximately 320,000 distinct CDR3 sequences, approximately 15% seen only once; the top ten take approximately 33%. Sequenced: blood. These receptors all come from a man aged 25 to 40 with Graves' hyperthyroidism.

A few counts support this clonotype. The chain is built from TRBV19 and TRBJ2-2; TRBD2 matches 10 bases. The CDR3 loop spans 14 amino acids. After removal of 8 bases from V and 5 bases from J, the junction contained 5 bases not matched to a gene. Germline V gene sequence: CDR1 LNHDA, CDR2 SQIVND (reference sequence). This CDR3 is CASGSGRETGELFF. The CDR3 DNA reads as TGTGCCAGTGGGAGCGGGAGGGAGACCGGGGAGCTGTTTTTT.

This clonotype was observed a handful of times. This chain links TRBV27 with TRBJ2-2; 14 bases map to TRBD2. J gave up 6 bases and V 5 bases, and 8 bases lay outside the gene matches. The CDR3 has 17 amino acids. CDR1 is MNHEY, CDR2 SMNVEV, per germline (reference sequence). The CDR3 DNA follows: TGTGCCAGCAGTGGGGGACTAGCGGGAGACTGGGCCGGGGAGCTGTTTTTT. It translates to CASSGGLAGDWAGELFF.

In this sample, this clonotype turned up many times. This chain links TRBV18 with TRBJ1-1, with D maybe TRBD1 (6 bases). The CDR3 runs to 15 residues. The ends were cut back, 2 bases at V and 1 base at J, with 11 bases in the middle. In germline, CDR1 is KGHSH, CDR2 LQKENI. In DNA, the CDR3 is TGTGCCAGCTCACCATCGCTACAGGGGAACACTGAAGCTTTCTTT. Protein sequence: CASSPSLQGNTEAFF.

This clonotype was picked up a small number of times. The V gene is TRBV5-6, the J gene TRBJ2-2; 8 bases align to TRBD2. Trimming cost V 4 bases and J 7 bases; bases outside gene matches: 6. This CDR3 spans 14 amino acids. Germline-derived CDR1 and CDR2 are SGHDT and YYEEEE. The CDR3 nucleotides read TGTGCCAGCAGCCGGGGACTAGAGCGCGGGGAGCTGTTTTTT. Translated, it gives CASSRGLERGELFF.

This clonotype was found many times. The CDR3 protein is CASSQERGPSYEQYF. Here the CDR3 DNA reads TGTGCCAGCAGCCAAGAAAGAGGGCCCTCCTACGAGCAGTACTTC. The J gene is TRBJ2-7, the V gene TRBV4-2; D might be TRBD2 (5 bases). The CDR3 sequence is 15 residues long. Germline V gives CDR1 LGHNA, CDR2 YNFKEQ. The germline V and J ends were trimmed by 0 bases and 0 bases, with 9 bases remaining between them.

This chain links TRBV10-3 with TRBJ2-3; 9 bases are shared with TRBD2. From germline, CDR1 is ENHRY and CDR2 SYGVKD. This CDR3 has 15 residues. Germline trimming cut 6 bases from V and 4 bases from J; bases unmatched to any gene: 8. The CDR3 DNA sequence: TGTGCCATCAGGAAGGGACTAGCTGGCGCAGATACGCAGTATTTT. Translating gives CAIRKGLAGADTQYF.

The table lists this clonotype with many counts. CDR3 region: CATSDPGQVDEQYF. Written as DNA, the CDR3 is TGTGCCACCAGTGATCCGGGACAGGTCGACGAGCAGTACTTC. The chain carries TRBV24-1 and TRBJ2-7; 8 bases are shared with TRBD1. The germline V gene has CDR1 KGHDR and CDR2 SFDVKD. After removal of 3 bases from V and 5 bases from J, the junction contained 5 bases not matched to a gene. This CDR3 region has 14 residues.

The genes are TRBV5-6 and TRBJ2-1, with 8 bases identical to TRBD2. In germline, CDR1 is SGHDT, CDR2 YYEEEE. The CDR3 has 14 residues. The V and J ends lost 2 bases and 6 bases, in that order; junction bases with no gene match: 4. CDR3: CASSFGGARNEQFF. The CDR3 bases are TGTGCCAGCAGCTTCGGGGGGGCACGCAATGAGCAGTTCTTC.

The chain couples TRBV20-1 to TRBJ1-4; a weak D match, TRBD1 (6 bases). The length of the CDR3 is 17 residues. Trimming took 0 bases from V and 6 from J, leaving 20 bases between them. The germline gives CDR1 DFQATT, CDR2 SNEGSKA (reference sequence). The CDR3 loop reads CSARDGFRGRLYEKLFF. CDR3 sequence (DNA): TGCAGTGCTAGAGATGGATTTCGGGGGCGTCTTTATGAAAAACTGTTTTTT.

This clonotype was recorded a few times. The chain links TRBV14 to TRBJ2-7; TRBD2 matches 7 bases. Trimming took 1 base from V and 6 from J; bases not matched to a gene: 3. Looked up from germline, CDR1 is SGHDN and CDR2 is FVKESK. CDR3 length: 13 amino acids. As DNA, the CDR3 is TGTGCCAGCAGCCAAGTTGGCGGGAGCGAGCAGTACTTC. Translation gives CASSQVGGSEQYF.

This clonotype was found many times. V is TRBV12-3 or TRBV12-4 and J is TRBJ2-5; D is unresolved. The germline V and J ends were trimmed by 0 bases and 2 bases, with 13 bases remaining between them. The CDR3 has 16 amino acids. The CDR3 DNA follows: TGTGCCAGCAGTTTAGCCCTCACGGTTGGTCAAGAGACCCAGTACTTC. It codes for CASSLALTVGQETQYF.

In its sample, this clonotype was seen many times. J is TRBJ2-1 and V is TRBV18; no reliable D call. CDR3 size: 15 residues. Trimming removed 3 bases from V and 1 base from J, with 10 bases in between. Germline CDR1 and CDR2: KGHSH and LQKENI. CDR3 DNA: TGTGCCAGCTCACCGGTGGGTCAGTCCTACAATGAGCAGTTCTTC. Protein product: CASSPVGQSYNEQFF.

This clonotype was picked up many times. Since a much larger clone is just one base distant, this may be a read error. The V call is TRBV7-9, the J call TRBJ1-1, with D unclear. The CDR3 loop spans 13 amino acids. CDR1 and CDR2 (germline): SEHNR, FQNEAQ (reference sequence). V shed 1 base and J shed 2 bases, with 5 bases lying between them. The CDR3 DNA follows: TGTGCCAGCAGCTTAGTGGTTAACACTGAAGCTTTCTTT. As protein: CASSLVVNTEAFF.

The V call is TRBV7-9, the J call TRBJ2-5; 9 nucleotides agree with TRBD2. V shed 1 base, J shed 4 bases, and the junction held 7 bases outside the gene matches. Germline lookup yields CDR1 SEHNR and CDR2 FQNEAQ (reference sequence). The CDR3 totals 16 residues. CDR3 region: CASSLVSGRGRETQYF. The DNA of the CDR3 is TGTGCCAGCAGCTTAGTTAGCGGGAGAGGGCGAGAGACCCAGTACTTC.

V gene TRBV19 combines with J gene TRBJ2-2, with a possible D match to TRBD2 (5 bases). Germline values: CDR1 LNHDA, CDR2 SQIVND (reference sequence). The CDR3 consists of 18 residues. Trimming took off 1 base at V and 1 base at J, with 16 bases between the two ends. The CDR3 DNA follows: TGTGCCAGTAGTATAGGGCGGCTAGTCGGGAAGAACACCGGGGAGCTGTTTTTT. This encodes CASSIGRLVGKNTGELFF.

Turning to this clonotype: This may arise from a read error, as a much more abundant clone is one base away. The V gene is TRBV5-5, the J gene TRBJ2-7; tentatively, D is TRBD1 or TRBD2 (5 bases each). The CDR3 consists of 14 residues. Germline loops: CDR1 SGHKS, CDR2 YYEKEE (reference sequence). The V end lost 7 bases, the J end lost 5 bases, and 19 bases lay between the germline ends. DNA of the CDR3: TGTGCCAGCGGCATCGGGACCCCACGGGACGAGCAGTACTTC. This codes for CASGIGTPRDEQYF.

This clonotype came up a few times. The chain couples TRBV4-1 to TRBJ2-7; D might be TRBD1 (5 bases). This CDR3 comprises 16 residues. V was clipped by 2 bases and J by 0 bases, with 14 bases between them. Germline-derived CDR1 and CDR2 are MGHRA and YSYEKL. In DNA, the CDR3 is TGCGCCAGCAGCCAATCCCCCAAGGGGTACTCCTACGAGCAGTACTTC. This gives the protein CASSQSPKGYSYEQYF.

The chain employs TRBV30 and TRBJ2-3; 9 bases match TRBD1. V dropped 8 bases and J dropped 2; count of bases not matched to a gene: 8. Germline V gene sequence: CDR1 GTSNPN, CDR2 SVGIG (reference sequence). The CDR3 consists of 14 residues. The CDR3 region has the DNA TGTGCCGGGGACAGGGCGATTTCCACAGATACGCAGTATTTT. Encoded protein: CAGDRAISTDTQYF.

The genes are TRBV6-2 or TRBV6-3 and TRBJ1-1; maybe TRBD1 (6 bases). The germline V gene has CDR1 MNHEY and CDR2 SVGEGT. V was cut by 0 bases and J by 4 bases, with 18 bases left in between. The CDR3 length is 17 residues. As DNA, the CDR3 is TGTGCCAGCAGTTACTCGATAACGTACAGGGCGGGCACTGAAGCTTTCTTT. Translating it yields CASSYSITYRAGTEAFF.

This clonotype has only a few counts. V and J are TRBV29-1 and TRBJ1-1; the D gene is possibly TRBD1 (5 bases). Looked up from germline, CDR1 is SQVTM and CDR2 is ANQGSEA. The CDR3 is 13 residues long. With 6 bases removed from V and 2 bases from J, the gap between germline ends came to 13 bases. CDR3 in DNA: TGCAGCGTCCACCGACAGATTAACACTGAAGCTTTCTTT. Translation gives CSVHRQINTEAFF.

Ten or more counts support this clonotype. J is TRBJ1-1 and V is TRBV7-2; D perhaps matches TRBD1 (5 bases). Germline lookup yields CDR1 SGHTA and CDR2 FQGNSA. This CDR3 region has 12 residues. The germline V and J ends were trimmed by 2 bases and 10 bases, with 11 bases remaining between them. Written as DNA, the CDR3 is TGTGCCAGCAGCTTACGGGGCCGAGTAGCTTTCTTT. This translates into CASSLRGRVAFF.

At least ten counts were recorded for this clonotype. This rearrangement joins TRBV7-8 to TRBJ1-5, with TRBD1 identical over 9 bases. V was pared by 5 bases and J by 7 bases, with 9 bases of the junction left unmatched. CDR3 length: 15 residues. Per germline, CDR1 SGHVS and CDR2 FQNEAQ. The DNA for the CDR3 is TGTGCCAGCAGCGTTACAGGGGGCAAGGGACAGCCCCAGCATTTT. Its protein product is CASSVTGGKGQPQHF. Variable domain in full (rest from reference TRBV7-8 and TRBJ1-5): GAGVSQSPRYKVAKRGQDVALRCDPISGHVSLFWYQQALGQGPEFLTYFQNEAQLDKSGLPSDRFFAERPEGSVSTLKIQRTQQEDSAVYLCASSVTGGKGQPQHFGDGTRLSIL.

This clonotype occurred many times. The V and J genes are TRBV24-1 and TRBJ2-1; 10 nucleotides align to TRBD1. The CDR3 has 17 amino acids. Germline loops: CDR1 KGHDR, CDR2 SFDVKD. Germline trimming cut 7 bases from V and 9 bases from J; bases unmatched to any gene: 17. The CDR3 region has the DNA TGTGCCACCAGGGAAACACCGGGACAGGGGACCGCAAGTGAGCAGTTCTTC. This codes for CATRETPGQGTASEQFF.

This clonotype has a handful of counts. V is TRBV5-1 and J is TRBJ1-1; unclear D gene. The CDR3 contains 13 residues. Germline lookup yields CDR1 SGHRS and CDR2 YFSETQ. V was shortened by 5 bases and J by 0 bases, with 8 bases between the two germline ends. This CDR3 is CASRVGMNTEAFF. In nucleotides, the CDR3 is TGCGCCAGCAGGGTGGGTATGAACACTGAAGCTTTCTTT.

This clonotype was observed at least ten times. The rearrangement joins TRBV2 to TRBJ1-2; D uncertain. This CDR3 is built from 15 residues. Germline V gene sequence: CDR1 SNHLY, CDR2 FYNNEI. Trimming shortened V by 0 bases and J by 7 bases, and 15 bases separated the two germline ends. In DNA form, the CDR3 reads TGTGCCAGCAGTGAAGCGCTTCTGGGTGGGTCTGGCTACACCTTC. Translation: CASSEALLGGSGYTF.

In the case of this clonotype: At one end, the junction sequence differs from germline, possibly due to a read error. The V call is TRBV7-7, the J call TRBJ2-5; TRBD2 aligns across 7 bases. The length of the CDR3 is 14 residues. Germline-derived CDR1 and CDR2 are SSHAT and FNYEAQ (reference sequence). CDR3 in amino acids: CASSLSAGEETQYF. CDR3 coding DNA: TGTGCTAGCAGCTTATCGGCGGGGGAAGAGACCCAGTACTTC.

This clonotype was observed a handful of times. The chain links TRBV5-6 to TRBJ2-3; no clear D. CDR1 and CDR2 from the germline V gene are SGHDT and YYEEEE. This CDR3 contains 14 residues. Trimming cost V 0 bases and J 2 bases, with 7 bases left between them. DNA for the CDR3: TGTGCCAGCAGCTTGGAGTCTAACACAGATACGCAGTATTTT. This gives the protein CASSLESNTDTQYF.

This clonotype was detected many times. The chain recombines TRBV6-5 with TRBJ1-1; the D is unclear. The CDR3 loop spans 12 amino acids. Germline V gives CDR1 MNHEY, CDR2 SVGAGI. Trimming cost V 2 bases and J 8 bases, with 9 bases left between them. The DNA of the CDR3 is TGTGCCAGCAGTTACAATGAGGTAGAAGCTTTCTTT. Protein: CASSYNEVEAFF.

Only a few counts were recorded for this clonotype. This may stem from a read error, because a much larger clone lies one nucleotide away. The V call is TRBV6-2 or TRBV6-3, the J call TRBJ2-3, with TRBD2 as a possible D gene (6 bases). The CDR3 contains 19 residues. The V gene lost 2 bases and the J gene lost 2 bases, with 23 bases spanning the gap. Germline V lookup: CDR1 MNHEY, CDR2 SVGEGT. The CDR3 DNA is TGTGCCAGCAGTTACCTGGGCCCCGCAGCGGCGGGATCCACAGATACGCAGTATTTT. This translates into CASSYLGPAAAGSTDTQYF.

The V gene is TRBV20-1, the J gene TRBJ2-7, with 10 bases identical to TRBD2. Germline-derived CDR1 and CDR2 are DFQATT and SNEGSKA (reference sequence). J lost 4 bases, V lost 5 bases, and 8 bases had no gene match. The CDR3 runs 14 residues. The CDR3 protein is CSAGSGRARYEQYF. In DNA, the CDR3 is TGCAGTGCTGGGAGCGGGAGGGCCCGGTACGAGCAGTACTTC.

This clonotype was seen ten or more times. The chain couples TRBV5-1 to TRBJ1-2; D is possibly TRBD1 (5 bases). There are 15 residues in the CDR3. Germline CDR1 reads SGHRS; CDR2 reads YFSETQ. V gave up 4 bases and J gave up 3 bases, with 16 bases separating them. CDR3: CASSTGPGDDYGYTF. CDR3 sequence (DNA): TGCGCCAGCAGCACAGGACCGGGGGACGACTATGGCTACACCTTC.

This clonotype was picked up many times. The rearrangement uses TRBV2 and TRBJ1-1, with D uncertain. Germline CDR1 is SNHLY and CDR2 is FYNNEI. With 7 bases removed from V and 4 bases from J, the gap between germline ends came to 10 bases. The CDR3 loop spans 12 amino acids. The DNA for the CDR3 is TGTGCCAGCATCGCGGGAGCCACTGAAGCTTTCTTT. This encodes CASIAGATEAFF. The full variable domain, its missing parts supplied by reference TRBV2 and TRBJ1-1, is EPEVTQTPSHQVTQMGQEVILRCVPISNHLYFYWYRQILGQKVEFLVSFYNNEISEKSEIFDDQFSVERPDGSNFTLKIRSTKLEDSAMYFCASIAGATEAFFGQGTRLTVV.